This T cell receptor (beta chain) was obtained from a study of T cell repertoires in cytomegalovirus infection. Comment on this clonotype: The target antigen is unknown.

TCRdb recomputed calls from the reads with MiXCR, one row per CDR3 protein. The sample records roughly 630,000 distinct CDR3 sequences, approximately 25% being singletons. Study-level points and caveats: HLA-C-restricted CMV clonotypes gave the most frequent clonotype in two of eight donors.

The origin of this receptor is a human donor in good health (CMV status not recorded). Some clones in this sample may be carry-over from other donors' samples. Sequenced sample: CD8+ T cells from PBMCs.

CDR3: CSAVGQVTDTQYF. CDR3 DNA: TGCAGTGCTGTGGGACAGGTGACAGATACGCAGTATTTT. V usage is TRBV20-1 and J usage is TRBJ2-3, with TRBD1 identical over 8 bases. CDR1 and CDR2 from the germline V gene are DFQATT and SNEGSKA (reference sequence). V lost 5 bases and J lost 3; bases outside the gene matches: 4. This CDR3 is built from 13 residues.